The 9 T cell receptor beta chains given below trace back to one sample, sequenced in a study of shared clonotypes between healthy human individuals (dated by TCRdb to the early 2020s). CD8 naive samples consisted of CD45RO-negative cells that were positively selected for CCR7, yielding a CD45RA+CCR7+ population without TemRA cells. The library was made by the immunoSEQ multiplex PCR assay. The source is immuneACCESS, and TCRdb retained only in-frame sequences with V and J called. Part of the clones is not carried over; for the studies checked, unresolved V genes explain less than half of this, and the remainder is unexplained. The sample includes fewer than 1 million clones, with around 96% observed a single time. The ten largest clones represent less than 0.25% of the sample. Source material: naive CD8+ T cells sorted from blood. The cell subset or site label of this sample denotes: CD45RA+CCR7+. The receptors derive from a man under 40 in good health.

This sequence joins TRBV4-1 and TRBJ2-1; a weak D match, TRBD2 (6 bases). Trimming left V 1 base short and J 12 bases short, with 19 bases between. The CDR3 has 15 amino acids. The germline CDR1 and CDR2 sequences are MGHRA and YSYEKL. CDR3 loop: CASSQVEGGSYLQFF. For the CDR3, the DNA is TGCGCCAGCAGCCAAGTGGAGGGTGGTTCTTATTTGCAGTTCTTC.

The chain has TRBV5-4 and TRBJ2-7; possible D gene TRBD2, 7 bases. Trimming left V 4 bases short and J 2 bases short, with 16 bases between. The CDR3 length is 15 residues. CDR1 and CDR2 from the germline V gene are SGHNT and YYREEE (reference sequence). In nucleotides, the CDR3 is TGTGCCAGCAGCCAAGACCAGGGGAGGGCCTACGAGCAGTACTTC. Translated, it gives CASSQDQGRAYEQYF.

The chain couples TRBV7-9 to TRBJ2-2; 9 bases line up with TRBD2. V gave up 5 bases and J gave up 7 bases; unmatched junction bases: 14. Germline CDR1 is SEHNR and CDR2 is FQNEAQ (reference sequence). This CDR3 region has 17 residues. The CDR3 sequence: CASSPPIAGVLRGELFF. The CDR3 bases are TGTGCCAGCAGCCCGCCAATAGCGGGAGTGTTGCGCGGGGAGCTGTTTTTT.

The J gene is TRBJ1-4, the V gene TRBV13; a weak D match, TRBD1 (5 bases). Trimming stripped 3 bases from V and 8 bases from J, with 22 bases between. The CDR3 has 17 amino acids. Germline CDR1 PRHDT, CDR2 FYEKMQ (reference sequence). CDR3: CASSLRAGTPFGEKLFF. Written as DNA, the CDR3 is TGTGCCAGCAGCTTGAGAGCCGGGACCCCGTTTGGAGAAAAACTGTTTTTT.

In this sample, this clone turned up once. This CDR3 is CASSPTSGNYNEQFF. The CDR3 coding sequence is TGCGCCAGCAGCCCGACTAGCGGGAATTATAATGAGCAGTTCTTC. The chain links TRBV4-3 to TRBJ2-1; 11 bases line up with TRBD2. The junction had 6 bases not matched to a gene; V was cut back by 4 bases and J by 7 bases. The CDR3 has 15 residues. From germline, CDR1 is LGHNA and CDR2 YSLEER.

CDR3 nucleotides: TGTGCCAGCAGCCTTGGCGCGGGAACTAACTATGGCTACACCTTC. This encodes CASSLGAGTNYGYTF. This chain links TRBV5-4 with TRBJ1-2; D is undetermined. The CDR3 length is 15 residues. Trimming stripped 4 bases from V and 0 bases from J, with 13 bases between. Germline V CDR1 and CDR2: SGHNT, YYREEE (reference sequence). Drawing the rest from reference TRBV5-4 and TRBJ1-2, the complete variable domain is ETGVTQSPTHLIKTRGQQVTLRCSSQSGHNTVSWYQQALGQGPQFIFQYYREEENGRGNFPPRFSGLQFPNYSSELNVNALELDDSALYLCASSLGAGTNYGYTFGSGTRLTVV.

Turning to this clone: The sample holds other DNA sequences that translate to the same CDR3. The chain recombines TRBV27 with TRBJ2-1, with 9 bases that match TRBD1. CDR3 length: 15 amino acids. V gave up 2 bases and J gave up 4 bases; unmatched junction bases: 3. Germline-derived CDR1 and CDR2 are MNHEY and SMNVEV (reference sequence). The chain's CDR3 is CASSLGTGPYNEQFF. The CDR3 nucleotides read TGTGCCAGCAGTTTAGGGACAGGGCCATACAATGAGCAGTTCTTC.

The genes are TRBV7-6 and TRBJ2-1; D may correspond to TRBD1 or TRBD2 (5 bases each). The length of the CDR3 is 15 residues. V was pared by 5 bases and J by 7 bases, with 18 bases between. Germline CDR1 reads SGHVS; CDR2 reads FNYEAQ. The CDR3 nucleotides read TGTGCCAGCAGCACCCGGGGCCTCTATGGGAATGAGCAGTTCTTC. It is translated as CASSTRGLYGNEQFF.

The gene calls are TRBV21-1 and TRBJ2-1; the table's D call, TRBD2, was not checked against the DNA. TRBV21-1 is flagged as a pseudogene. The CDR3 length is 17 residues. The CDR3 DNA sequence: TGTGCCAGCACCCCATGGGCTAGCGGGAGGAGGTACAATGAGCAGTTCTTC. It encodes CASTPWASGRRYNEQFF.